The 32 T cell receptor beta chains presented below share a single source sample, sequenced in a study of blood T cell repertoires in COVID-19. The repertoire was sequenced with immunoSEQ multiplex PCR; TCRdb's copy has only in-frame clones and lacks some. The sample has under 250,000 clones; about four fifths are singletons. Material for sequencing was peripheral blood. The receptor set was obtained from a woman of 80 years or more with acute or convalescent COVID-19.

The chain is built from TRBV27 and TRBJ1-3; weak D call: TRBD1 (6 bases). The CDR3 runs 16 residues. Germline CDR1 and CDR2: MNHEY and SMNVEV (reference sequence). The V end was cut by 4 bases, the J end by 0 bases, with 13 bases between. This chain's CDR3 is CASSSYQGLSGNTIYF. For the CDR3, the DNA is TGTGCCAGCAGTTCCTATCAGGGGCTCTCTGGAAACACCATATATTTT.

The chain joins TRBV21-1 to TRBJ1-6. TRBV21-1 is an annotated pseudogene. The CDR3 is made up of 17 amino acids. The CDR3 region has the DNA TGTGCCAGCAGCGCCCACAGGGAGGGCCCCTATAATTCACCCCTCCACTTT. Translated: CASSAHREGPYNSPLHF.

This clone was detected only a few times. The rearrangement joins TRBV29-1 to TRBJ2-2, with 7 bases fitting TRBD1. CDR1 SQVTM and CDR2 ANQGSEA come from the germline V gene. This CDR3 has 15 residues. V lost 4 bases and J lost 5; bases outside the gene matches: 10. The chain's CDR3 is CSVVTRQGVTGELFF. CDR3 DNA sequence: TGCAGCGTTGTAACTCGGCAGGGGGTAACCGGGGAGCTGTTTTTT.

This sequence joins TRBV5-1 and TRBJ2-7, with 9 bases aligning to TRBD1. The V segment lost 7 bases and the J segment 5 bases; nucleotides outside the gene matches: 10. In germline, CDR1 is SGHRS, CDR2 YFSETQ. This CDR3 is built from 14 residues. The chain's CDR3 is CASSSPGQGHEQYF. The CDR3 DNA reads TGCGCCAGCTCCTCCCCGGGACAGGGCCACGAGCAGTACTTC. Full variable domain (remainder filled in from reference TRBV5-1 and TRBJ2-7): KAGVTQTPRYLIKTRGQQVTLSCSPISGHRSVSWYQQTPGQGLQFLFEYFSETQRNKGNFPGRFSGRQFSNSRSEMNVSTLELGDSALYLCASSSPGQGHEQYFGPGTRLTVT.

This sequence joins TRBV5-5 and TRBJ1-1, with D possibly matching TRBD1 (6 bases). Germline V lookup: CDR1 SGHKS, CDR2 YYEKEE (reference sequence). The CDR3 covers 14 residues. V lost 4 bases and J 0 bases, leaving 10 bases between the germline ends. CDR3 nucleotide sequence: TGTGCCAGCAGCCCCGGGACACTGAACACTGAAGCTTTCTTT. It yields the protein CASSPGTLNTEAFF.

The chain recombines TRBV3-1 (or the pseudogene TRBV3-2) with TRBJ2-2, with D possibly matching TRBD1 (5 bases). V lost 5 bases and J lost 0, with 16 bases in between. Germline V lookup: CDR1 LGHDT, CDR2 YNNKEL (reference sequence). The CDR3 contains 17 residues. The CDR3 nucleotides are TGTGCCAGCAGCTTCCACAGGCTGCCTCCGAACACCGGGGAGCTGTTTTTT. Translating gives CASSFHRLPPNTGELFF.

The chain employs TRBV12-3 or TRBV12-4 and TRBJ2-4; weak D call: TRBD1 (6 bases). The CDR3 runs 13 residues. Between the trimmed V and J ends, which lost 5 bases and 6 bases, there was a span of 11 bases. The CDR3 loop is CASSPLRGNIQYF. CDR3 coding DNA: TGTGCCAGCAGTCCCCTCAGGGGAAACATTCAGTACTTC.

This clone turned up a few times. V gene TRBV10-3 combines with J gene TRBJ2-2; no definite D call. Germline CDR1 is ENHRY and CDR2 is SYGVKD. The germline V and J ends were trimmed by 5 bases and 1 base, with 11 bases remaining between them. There are 15 residues in the CDR3. This CDR3 reads CAISQTRVNTGELFF. CDR3 DNA sequence: TGTGCCATCAGTCAAACCCGGGTGAACACCGGGGAGCTGTTTTTT.

The chain couples TRBV20-1 to TRBJ2-1; 7 bases are a match to TRBD2. Germline V CDR1 and CDR2: DFQATT, SNEGSKA (reference sequence). J was trimmed by 7 bases and V by 3 bases; bases with no gene match: 12. This CDR3 region has 15 residues. CDR3 nucleotides: TGCAGTGCTAGTGTTGGGGGGGGATTCGTAAATGAGCAGTTCTTC. Translation: CSASVGGGFVNEQFF.

The chain carries TRBV6-1 and TRBJ1-1; D uncertain. CDR3 length: 14 amino acids. V was pared by 0 bases and J by 1 base, with 6 bases between. Looked up from germline, CDR1 is MNHNS and CDR2 is SASEGT. The CDR3 region is CASSEARGNTEAFF. CDR3 nucleotide sequence: TGTGCCAGCAGTGAAGCACGGGGGAACACTGAAGCTTTCTTT.

This chain joins TRBV7-2 and TRBJ1-6; D possibly corresponds to TRBD1 (6 bases). The V gene lost 9 bases and the J gene lost 6 bases, with 18 bases spanning the gap. The CDR3 sequence is 15 residues long. CDR1 SGHTA and CDR2 FQGNSA come from the germline V gene. The CDR3 reads CASTVVVGGNSPLHF. As DNA, the CDR3 is TGTGCCAGTACCGTAGTGGTAGGGGGTAATTCACCCCTCCACTTT.

This chain connects TRBV3-1 (or the pseudogene TRBV3-2) to TRBJ2-1, with 11 nucleotides matching TRBD2. The germline CDR1 and CDR2 sequences are LGHDT and YNNKEL (reference sequence). CDR3 length: 19 residues. V shed 0 bases, J shed 4 bases, and the junction held 11 bases outside the gene matches. CDR3 amino acids: CASSQDFGLAGGGYNEQFF. Written as DNA, the CDR3 is TGTGCCAGCAGCCAAGATTTCGGCCTAGCGGGGGGCGGGTACAATGAGCAGTTCTTC.

This chain links TRBV4-2 with TRBJ2-3; 12 bases agree with TRBD2. The V and J ends lost 0 bases and 6 bases, in that order; junction bases with no gene match: 4. In germline, CDR1 is LGHNA, CDR2 YNFKEQ. This CDR3 has 16 amino acids. The CDR3 DNA follows: TGTGCCAGCAGCCAAGATCTAGGACTAGCGGGGGATACGCAGTATTTT. Translated: CASSQDLGLAGDTQYF.

The CDR3 region is CASSLVAGGPRETQYF. DNA for the CDR3: TGTGCCAGCAGCTTAGTGGCGGGGGGGCCTCGGGAGACCCAGTACTTC. The V call is TRBV7-9, the J call TRBJ2-5, with 9 positions matching TRBD2. This CDR3 has 16 residues. V lost 1 base and J lost 5; bases outside the gene matches: 8. CDR1 is SEHNR, CDR2 FQNEAQ, per germline (reference sequence).

The chain links TRBV10-3 to TRBJ1-1; 9 bases align to TRBD1. The V and J ends lost 0 bases and 6 bases, in that order; junction bases with no gene match: 5. The CDR3 runs to 15 residues. Looked up from germline, CDR1 is ENHRY and CDR2 is SYGVKD. The chain's CDR3 is CAISESIQGASEAFF. CDR3 nucleotides: TGTGCCATCAGTGAGTCGATACAGGGGGCCTCTGAAGCTTTCTTT.

V usage is TRBV11-2 and J usage is TRBJ2-3; perhaps TRBD2 as D (5 bases). This CDR3 comprises 16 residues. Per germline, CDR1 SGHAT and CDR2 FQNNGV. Trimming took off 1 base at V and 4 bases at J, with 15 bases between the two ends. CDR3 loop: CASSLGGSVKADTQYF. DNA of the CDR3: TGTGCCAGCAGCTTAGGAGGTAGCGTTAAAGCAGATACGCAGTATTTT.

CDR3 protein: CASSLSGQGNQPQHF. The CDR3 nucleotides read TGTGCCAGCAGCTTATCTGGACAGGGTAATCAGCCCCAGCATTTT. This chain connects TRBV7-9 to TRBJ1-5; the match to TRBD1 covers 8 bases. Germline V gene lookup returns CDR1 SEHNR and CDR2 FQNEAQ (reference sequence). V gave up 2 bases and J gave up 4 bases; unmatched junction bases: 4. This CDR3 spans 15 amino acids.

The rearrangement joins TRBV7-2 to TRBJ1-3; 7 bases map to TRBD1. The germline V gene has CDR1 SGHTA and CDR2 FQGNSA. This CDR3 is 15 amino acids long. V was pared by 3 bases and J by 2 bases, with 4 bases of the junction left unmatched. This CDR3 reads CASSFQQGPGNTIYF. CDR3 DNA sequence: TGTGCCAGCAGCTTCCAACAGGGGCCTGGAAACACCATATATTTT.

V gene TRBV28 combines with J gene TRBJ1-2; D unclear. Trimming pared 5 bases from V and 1 base from J, leaving 11 bases between. Germline V gives CDR1 MDHEN, CDR2 SYDVKM. The CDR3 is made up of 14 amino acids. The CDR3 spells CASSATVFNYGYTF. CDR3 in DNA: TGTGCCAGCAGTGCTACAGTATTTAACTATGGCTACACCTTC.

CDR3 sequence (DNA): TGCGCCAGCAGCCAAGATCTGCCTAGCGGGGGCACAGATACGCAGTATTTT. It is translated as CASSQDLPSGGTDTQYF. The rearrangement joins TRBV4-1 to TRBJ2-3; 9 bases line up with TRBD2. Germline V CDR1 and CDR2: MGHRA, YSYEKL. J was trimmed by 1 base and V by 0 bases; bases with no gene match: 5. This CDR3 spans 17 amino acids.

The chain couples TRBV19 to TRBJ2-1, with a weak D call TRBD1 (6 bases). The CDR3 spans 16 residues. Germline CDR1 and CDR2: LNHDA and SQIVND (reference sequence). Trimming shortened V by 6 bases and J by 6 bases, and 21 bases separated the two germline ends. For the CDR3, the DNA is TGTGCCAGTAGGCCACTACTGGGGGCTAATATCAATGAGCAGTTCTTC. Protein product: CASRPLLGANINEQFF.

V is TRBV24-1 and J is TRBJ2-3; D call uncertain. This CDR3 is 15 amino acids long. V lost 4 bases to trimming and J lost 0 bases, with 10 bases between them. The germline V gene has CDR1 KGHDR and CDR2 SFDVKD. CDR3 DNA: TGTGCCACCAGTGAGGGCTCAGCTAGCACAGATACGCAGTATTTT. Its translation is CATSEGSASTDTQYF.

This clone was detected only once. The chain has TRBV12-3 or TRBV12-4 and TRBJ1-5, with D unclear. Trimming left V 8 bases short and J 11 bases short, with 13 bases between. CDR3 size: 11 residues. CDR3 sequence reads: CASSNGGTQHF. CDR3 sequence (DNA): TGTGCCAGCTCAAACGGAGGTACCCAGCATTTT.

The chain carries TRBV20-1 and TRBJ1-2; maybe TRBD1 (5 bases). The V end lost 3 bases, the J end lost 7 bases, and 18 bases lay between the germline ends. This CDR3 comprises 14 residues. The germline gives CDR1 DFQATT, CDR2 SNEGSKA (reference sequence). The CDR3 DNA sequence: TGCAGTGCTAGTGTAAGAGGGACTCGGAGTGGCTACACCTTC. Its translation is CSASVRGTRSGYTF.

A few counts support this clone. V is TRBV15 and J is TRBJ2-7, with a weak D call TRBD1 (5 bases). Trimming left V 0 bases short and J 2 bases short, with 11 bases between. Germline CDR1 reads LNHNV; CDR2 reads YYDKDF (reference sequence). The CDR3 loop spans 15 amino acids. CDR3 region: CATSRESRVAYEQYF. Here the CDR3 DNA reads TGTGCCACCAGCAGAGAAAGCAGGGTGGCCTACGAGCAGTACTTC.

The V gene is TRBV3-1 (or the pseudogene TRBV3-2), the J gene TRBJ1-2, with D possibly being TRBD1 (6 bases). From germline, CDR1 is LGHDT and CDR2 YNNKEL (reference sequence). This CDR3 is built from 14 residues. Trimming took 0 bases from V and 8 from J, leaving 13 bases between them. CDR3 region: CASSQDRGAQGYTF. CDR3 coding DNA: TGTGCCAGCAGCCAAGATCGGGGGGCGCAGGGCTACACCTTC.

This clone was seen once. This chain joins TRBV19 and TRBJ1-2, with unresolved D. The CDR3 extends over 15 amino acids. V dropped 4 bases and J dropped 5 bases, with 17 bases sitting between them. Germline CDR1 LNHDA, CDR2 SQIVND (reference sequence). Here the CDR3 DNA reads TGTGCCAGTAGTAACAACGCCGGACGGACTTATGGCTACACCTTC. It specifies CASSNNAGRTYGYTF.

The CDR3 DNA reads as TGCGCCAGCCGGACAGACAACTACAATGAGCAGTTCTTC. Translated: CASRTDNYNEQFF. The V and J genes are TRBV5-1 and TRBJ2-1, with D perhaps TRBD1 (6 bases). The V gene's germline CDR1 is SGHRS and CDR2 YFSETQ. The CDR3 totals 13 residues. V was cut by 7 bases and J by 3 bases, with 11 bases left in between.

The rearrangement links TRBV9 to TRBJ1-2; D may be TRBD1 (6 bases). There are 15 residues in the CDR3. Germline V gives CDR1 SGDLS, CDR2 YYNGEE. Trimming removed 3 bases from V and 1 base from J, with 13 bases in between. The CDR3 region is CASSATGTNNYGYTF. The CDR3 DNA reads as TGTGCCAGCAGCGCCACAGGGACCAATAACTATGGCTACACCTTC.

The rearrangement uses TRBV4-2 and TRBJ2-5; D ambiguous. Germline V gives CDR1 LGHNA, CDR2 YNFKEQ. This CDR3 contains 13 residues. V dropped 0 bases and J dropped 2 bases, with 4 bases sitting between them. The CDR3 DNA follows: TGTGCCAGCAGCCAAGACCCACAAGAGACCCAGTACTTC. The encoded protein is CASSQDPQETQYF.

The sample holds a few counts of this clone. V usage is TRBV20-1 and J usage is TRBJ1-6; a weak D match, TRBD1 (6 bases). V lost 3 bases and J 5 bases, leaving 14 bases between the germline ends. The CDR3 consists of 15 residues. Germline lookup yields CDR1 DFQATT and CDR2 SNEGSKA (reference sequence). In nucleotides, the CDR3 is TGCAGTGCTAGTGGGATGAGGGGGAATAATTCACCCCTCCACTTT. Amino acid sequence: CSASGMRGNNSPLHF.

The chain couples TRBV6-5 to TRBJ2-1, with 7 bases lining up with TRBD1. V trimming: 5 bases; J trimming: 6 bases; junction bases outside the gene matches: 7. Germline values: CDR1 MNHEY, CDR2 SVGAGI. The CDR3 is 14 residues long. CDR3 DNA sequence: TGTGCCAGCAGTCCCGGGACAGCTACCAATGAGCAGTTCTTC. Protein product: CASSPGTATNEQFF.